The 11 T cell receptor beta chains in this list originate from one sample, sequenced in a study of blood T cell repertoires in COVID-19 (dated by TCRdb to the early 2020s). To prepare the library, the immunoSEQ multiplex PCR assay was applied. TCRdb stores this immuneACCESS table with in-frame sequences only. Part of the clones is absent; in the studies checked, under half of the shortfall reflects unresolved V genes, and no reason is known for the rest. The sample profile shows around 200,000 clones; just under 90% of them were found once. Approximately 6% of the sample lies in the top ten. Source material: peripheral blood. The receptor set was obtained from a man aged 60 to 69 who had recovered from COVID-19.

This chain links TRBV3-1 (or the pseudogene TRBV3-2) with TRBJ1-2; 8 bases agree with TRBD1. Germline V CDR1 and CDR2: LGHDT, YNNKEL (reference sequence). The CDR3 has 16 residues. Trimming removed 4 bases from V and 4 bases from J; junction bases left unmatched: 11. This CDR3 is CASSLARGQGLYGYTF. The CDR3 nucleotides read TGTGCCAGCAGCCTAGCAAGAGGACAGGGACTCTATGGCTACACCTTC.

The chain combines TRBV10-2 with TRBJ2-7, with D perhaps matching TRBD1 (6 bases). Germline V CDR1 and CDR2: WSHSY, SAAADI. This CDR3 has 13 residues. The V and J ends lost 6 bases and 7 bases respectively, with 16 bases between them. CDR3 region: CASSTSQGWEQYF. CDR3 nucleotide sequence: TGCGCCAGCAGCACGAGTCAGGGGTGGGAGCAGTACTTC.

The CDR3 loop is CASSPPGQHNEKLFF. Here the CDR3 DNA reads TGTGCCAGCAGTCCCCCGGGACAGCATAATGAAAAACTGTTTTTT. The V gene is TRBV28, the J gene TRBJ1-4; 7 nucleotides line up with TRBD1. Germline trimming cut 5 bases from V and 4 bases from J; bases unmatched to any gene: 7. Germline V gives CDR1 MDHEN, CDR2 SYDVKM. This CDR3 has 15 amino acids.

The chain employs TRBV6-5 and TRBJ1-6, with 7 bases matching TRBD1. Unmatched junction bases numbered 7, after V lost 2 bases and J lost 9 bases. CDR1 is MNHEY and CDR2 is SVGAGI in the germline V gene. This CDR3 has 15 residues. The CDR3 DNA sequence: TGTGCCAGCAGTTACGAGACAGGGCAGGGTTCACCCCTCCACTTT. Translated: CASSYETGQGSPLHF.

J is TRBJ2-1 and V is TRBV6-5; D is perhaps TRBD2 (6 bases). The germline V gene has CDR1 MNHEY and CDR2 SVGAGI. The CDR3 consists of 12 residues. The V end was cut by 8 bases, the J end by 6 bases, with 11 bases between. The CDR3 sequence: CASRGGINEQFF. CDR3 nucleotides: TGTGCCAGCCGCGGAGGGATCAATGAGCAGTTCTTC.

The chain employs TRBV11-2 and TRBJ1-2; the match to TRBD1 covers 8 bases. The CDR3 runs to 13 residues. Germline loops: CDR1 SGHAT, CDR2 FQNNGV. Losses at the gene ends were 5 bases for V and 4 bases for J; bases not matched to a gene: 3. CDR3 bases: TGTGCCAGCAGCCCGGGACAGGCCTATGGCTACACCTTC. Its protein product is CASSPGQAYGYTF.

The CDR3 reads CASSQDLRESYNEQFF. DNA of the CDR3: TGTGCCAGCAGCCAAGATTTGAGGGAGTCCTACAATGAGCAGTTCTTC. V usage is TRBV3-1 (or the pseudogene TRBV3-2) and J usage is TRBJ2-1, with a tentative D call TRBD2 (5 bases). The CDR3 has 16 residues. Trimming cost V 0 bases and J 1 base, with 10 bases left between them. Germline values: CDR1 LGHDT, CDR2 YNNKEL (reference sequence).

The rearrangement links TRBV7-9 to TRBJ1-2; TRBD1 matches 8 bases. V lost 6 bases, J lost 4 bases, and 10 bases stayed unmatched. Germline V gene sequence: CDR1 SEHNR, CDR2 FQNEAQ (reference sequence). This CDR3 has 15 residues. CDR3 sequence (DNA): TGTGCCAGCAGTCAGACAGGGGTAGTTGCCTATGGCTACACCTTC. Its protein is CASSQTGVVAYGYTF.

The chain employs TRBV15 and TRBJ2-5, with 8 bases that match TRBD2. Germline V gene data show CDR1 as LNHNV and CDR2 as YYDKDF (reference sequence). This CDR3 is built from 14 residues. With 11 bases clipped from V and 5 bases from J, the junction kept 13 bases outside the gene matches. CDR3 in DNA: TGTGCCTCAAGACGGGCGGGAGGTTCGGAGACCCAGTACTTC. Amino acid sequence: CASRRAGGSETQYF. The full variable domain, completed using reference TRBV15 and TRBJ2-5, is DAMVIQNPRYQVTQFGKPVTLSCSQTLNHNVMYWYQQKSSQAPKLLFHYYDKDFNNEADTPDNFQSRRPNTSFCFLDIRSPGLGDTAMYLCASRRAGGSETQYFGPGTRLLVL.

This clone was picked up one time. V gene TRBV30 combines with J gene TRBJ1-2; D is possibly TRBD1 (6 bases). V lost 5 bases and J 7 bases, leaving 20 bases between the germline ends. The germline gives CDR1 GTSNPN, CDR2 SVGIG (reference sequence). CDR3 size: 14 residues. CDR3 bases: TGTGCCTGGGCCGCAGGGGCTGGAACGGCTGGCTACACCTTC. Residues: CAWAAGAGTAGYTF.

This chain connects TRBV28 to TRBJ2-7; D gene uncertain. The CDR3 length is 13 residues. Germline V gene data show CDR1 as MDHEN and CDR2 as SYDVKM. V shed 5 bases and J shed 9 bases, with 17 bases lying between them. This CDR3 is CASSPTTSLGQYF. DNA of the CDR3: TGTGCCAGCAGTCCTACTACGAGCTTAGGGCAGTACTTC.